This T cell receptor (beta chain) was recorded in a study of blood T cell repertoires in COVID-19. Across the study: COVID-19 samples, acute and convalescent, were from the United States, Italy and Spain. T cells, B-cell-depleted T cells, or PBMCs supplied cDNA or gDNA.

As originally analysed: Amplified reference gene primers provided the basis for estimating nucleated cell counts. Data came from immunoSEQ multiplex PCR; TCRdb stores just in-frame clones and leaves some out. V and J calls plus clone size are reproduced from that table; the DNA served to infer D and trimming. The data contain about 330,000 clones, approximately 86% of them singletons. The germline V gene encodes CDR1 SGHAT and CDR2 FQNNGV. The CDR3 has 15 amino acids. V lost 5 bases to trimming and J lost 1 base; unmatched junction nucleotides: 4. The sequencing sample was made of peripheral blood. The chain links TRBV11-2 to TRBJ2-2; TRBD2 matches 7 bases. This TCR was recovered from a man aged 25-40 years with COVID-19, enrolled during active disease. CDR3 in DNA: TGTGCCAGCAGCATGGGGGGGTTGAACACCGGGGAGCTGTTTTTT. Amino acid sequence: CASSMGGLNTGELFF. The whole variable domain, remainder taken from reference TRBV11-2 and TRBJ2-2, is EAGVAQSPRYKIIEKRQSVAFWCNPISGHATLYWYQQILGQGPKLLIQFQNNGVVDDSQLPKDRFSAERLKGVDSTLKIQPAKLEDSAVYLCASSMGGLNTGELFFGEGSRLTVL.